This T cell receptor beta chain was documented in a study of human T cells and chemical hapten exposure. Study background: While the approximately 24-week study was under way, patients received diphenylcyclopropenone on the scalp every week.

The library labeled individual cDNA molecules by adding unique molecular identifiers to them. TCRdb re-derived calls from the RACE reads in MiXCR, one entry per CDR3 protein. The sample records 100,000 or so distinct CDR3 sequences, 9.5% to 12% being singletons. CDR3 length equals 12 residues. V was cut by 5 bases and J by 3 bases, with 8 bases left in between. Germline V CDR1 and CDR2: LGHDT, YNNKEL (reference sequence). Described time point: patch test 1, 2 weeks after DPC sensitization. Treatment here: therapeutic diphenylcyclopropenone sensitization with weekly scalp DPC. This clonotype was seen repeatedly, ten times or more.

The chain combines TRBV3-1 with TRBJ2-7, with D possibly TRBD1 on 6 matching bases. The sequences come from whole blood, collected in connection with sensitization to the hapten diphenylcyclopropenone (DPC). The clonotype was recovered from a woman aged 40 to 50 with alopecia areata. Some clones in this sample may be carry-over from other donors' samples. The CDR3 here is CASSGTFYEQYF. For the CDR3, the DNA is TGTGCCAGCAGCGGGACATTCTACGAGCAGTACTTC.